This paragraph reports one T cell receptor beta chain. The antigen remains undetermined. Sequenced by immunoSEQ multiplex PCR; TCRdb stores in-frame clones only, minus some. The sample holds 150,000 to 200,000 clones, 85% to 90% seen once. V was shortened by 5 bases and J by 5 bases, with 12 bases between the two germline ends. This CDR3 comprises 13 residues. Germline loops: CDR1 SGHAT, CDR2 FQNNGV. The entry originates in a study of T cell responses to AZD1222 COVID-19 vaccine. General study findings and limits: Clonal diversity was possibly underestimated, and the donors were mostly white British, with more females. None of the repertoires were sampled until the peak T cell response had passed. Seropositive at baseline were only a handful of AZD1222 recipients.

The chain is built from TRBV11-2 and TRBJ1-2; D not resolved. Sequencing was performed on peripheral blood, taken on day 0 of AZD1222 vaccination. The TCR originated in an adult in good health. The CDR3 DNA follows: TGTGCCAGCAGCACGTTACGGAATTATGGCTACACCTTC. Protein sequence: CASSTLRNYGYTF.